The rows below give T cell receptor beta chains drawn from one sample of a study of T cells in Graves' hyperthyroidism and ophthalmopathy. TCRdb ran MiXCR on the multiplex PCR reads and lists one entry per CDR3 protein. The sample has about 580,000 distinct CDR3 sequences, about 15% seen once. The sequencing sample was made of blood. Every receptor here comes from a woman aged 25 to 39 with Graves' hyperthyroidism that later progressed to Graves' ophthalmopathy. Both conserved end residues are trimmed from each CDR3. Fields, in order: J gene, V gene, CDR3 length, CDR3 protein.

j_call: TRBJ2-1
v_call: TRBV6-8
cdr3_length: 17
cdr3_aa: ASSELPGGGREIYNEQF

j_call: TRBJ1-1
v_call: TRBV6-1
cdr3_length: 11
cdr3_aa: ASNGEWNTEAF

j_call: TRBJ1-2
v_call: TRBV20-1
cdr3_length: 10
cdr3_aa: SASGGGYGYT

j_call: TRBJ2-7
v_call: TRBV18
cdr3_length: 11
cdr3_aa: ASSGTLRHEQY

j_call: TRBJ2-5
v_call: TRBV7-8
cdr3_length: 12
cdr3_aa: ASSLEGAGETQY

j_call: TRBJ2-1
v_call: TRBV11-2
cdr3_length: 13
cdr3_aa: ASTPGLAAHNEQF

j_call: TRBJ2-7
v_call: TRBV14
cdr3_length: 10
cdr3_aa: ASSQDLIEQY

j_call: TRBJ2-1
v_call: TRBV19
cdr3_length: 12
cdr3_aa: ASIASGAYNEQF

j_call: TRBJ2-1
v_call: TRBV9
cdr3_length: 12
cdr3_aa: ASSASGIYNEQF

j_call: TRBJ2-3
v_call: TRBV5-1
cdr3_length: 13
cdr3_aa: ASSLLGEVVDTQY

j_call: TRBJ1-1
v_call: TRBV28
cdr3_length: 13
cdr3_aa: ASSVGDRGLSEAF

j_call: TRBJ1-6
v_call: TRBV6-6
cdr3_length: 13
cdr3_aa: ASSYSGREDEPLH

j_call: TRBJ2-7
v_call: TRBV18
cdr3_length: 15
cdr3_aa: ASSPPILRGSSYEQY

j_call: TRBJ1-3
v_call: TRBV19
cdr3_length: 14
cdr3_aa: ASSVAGTGVGNTIY

j_call: TRBJ2-5
v_call: TRBV6-2/TRBV6-3
cdr3_length: 15
cdr3_aa: ASSYRRTSGRKETQY

j_call: TRBJ2-3
v_call: TRBV12-3/TRBV12-4
cdr3_length: 11
cdr3_aa: ASSPGQADTQY

j_call: TRBJ1-4
v_call: TRBV14
cdr3_length: 13
cdr3_aa: ASSQRMDFNEKLF

j_call: TRBJ1-1
v_call: TRBV19
cdr3_length: 17
cdr3_aa: ASSIDSGGGSSMNTEAF

j_call: TRBJ2-5
v_call: TRBV20-1
cdr3_length: 11
cdr3_aa: SAGGGYQETQY

j_call: TRBJ1-1
v_call: TRBV20-1
cdr3_length: 11
cdr3_aa: SVTNRQPTEAF

j_call: TRBJ1-1
v_call: TRBV12-3/TRBV12-4
cdr3_length: 13
cdr3_aa: ASSFPSERGTEAF

j_call: TRBJ2-1
v_call: TRBV14
cdr3_length: 14
cdr3_aa: ASSQLGGDTRGEQF

j_call: TRBJ1-2
v_call: TRBV2
cdr3_length: 10
cdr3_aa: ASTGRYYGYT

j_call: TRBJ2-3
v_call: TRBV3-1
cdr3_length: 13
cdr3_aa: ASSQAPLATDTQY

j_call: TRBJ2-2
v_call: TRBV29-1
cdr3_length: 13
cdr3_aa: SVGAQGVGTGELF

j_call: TRBJ2-1
v_call: TRBV10-2
cdr3_length: 14
cdr3_aa: ASSGGDRARGNEQF

j_call: TRBJ2-5
v_call: TRBV6-1
cdr3_length: 14
cdr3_aa: ASSEALGLAKGDQY

j_call: TRBJ2-7
v_call: TRBV19
cdr3_length: 11
cdr3_aa: ASSSGRAGEQY

j_call: TRBJ2-6
v_call: TRBV2
cdr3_length: 16
cdr3_aa: ASYIIRRQGPGANVLT

j_call: TRBJ2-2
v_call: TRBV9
cdr3_length: 14
cdr3_aa: ASSFPQGANTGELF

j_call: TRBJ2-3
v_call: TRBV2
cdr3_length: 13
cdr3_aa: ASGTSGSNTDTQY

j_call: TRBJ2-3
v_call: TRBV20-1
cdr3_length: 10
cdr3_aa: SASIVRDTQY

j_call: TRBJ1-3
v_call: TRBV5-4
cdr3_length: 13
cdr3_aa: ASSPGVGSGNTIY

j_call: TRBJ2-3
v_call: TRBV19
cdr3_length: 12
cdr3_aa: ASSTQQITDTQY

j_call: TRBJ1-4
v_call: TRBV29-1
cdr3_length: 10
cdr3_aa: SVGTVDEKLF

j_call: TRBJ1-6
v_call: TRBV6-2/TRBV6-3
cdr3_length: 13
cdr3_aa: ASSYSLAGNSPLH

j_call: TRBJ1-1
v_call: TRBV12-3/TRBV12-4
cdr3_length: 11
cdr3_aa: ASSLLTNTEAF

j_call: TRBJ1-2
v_call: TRBV19
cdr3_length: 14
cdr3_aa: ASSTRDSSANYGYT

j_call: TRBJ2-1
v_call: TRBV19
cdr3_length: 14
cdr3_aa: ASRGVAGDGSDEQF

j_call: TRBJ2-7
v_call: TRBV7-2
cdr3_length: 12
cdr3_aa: ASSQTGTAYEQY

j_call: TRBJ2-1
v_call: TRBV7-9
cdr3_length: 17
cdr3_aa: ASSNWGGLEVYSYNEQF

j_call: TRBJ1-1
v_call: TRBV6-2/TRBV6-3
cdr3_length: 12
cdr3_aa: ASSYGQVGTEAF

j_call: TRBJ1-2
v_call: TRBV12-3/TRBV12-4
cdr3_length: 13
cdr3_aa: ASSFGQGVHYGYT

j_call: TRBJ2-2
v_call: TRBV7-2
cdr3_length: 8
cdr3_aa: ATGNGELF

j_call: TRBJ1-1
v_call: TRBV7-3
cdr3_length: 11
cdr3_aa: ASSLGGEAEAF

j_call: TRBJ2-1
v_call: TRBV19
cdr3_length: 12
cdr3_aa: ASSMQGTYNEQF

j_call: TRBJ2-7
v_call: TRBV4-1
cdr3_length: 14
cdr3_aa: ASSQGGTGGTYEQY

j_call: TRBJ1-4
v_call: TRBV4-1
cdr3_length: 13
cdr3_aa: ASSVQLGLGEKLF

j_call: TRBJ2-3
v_call: TRBV7-9
cdr3_length: 14
cdr3_aa: ASSLDQLMGTDTQY